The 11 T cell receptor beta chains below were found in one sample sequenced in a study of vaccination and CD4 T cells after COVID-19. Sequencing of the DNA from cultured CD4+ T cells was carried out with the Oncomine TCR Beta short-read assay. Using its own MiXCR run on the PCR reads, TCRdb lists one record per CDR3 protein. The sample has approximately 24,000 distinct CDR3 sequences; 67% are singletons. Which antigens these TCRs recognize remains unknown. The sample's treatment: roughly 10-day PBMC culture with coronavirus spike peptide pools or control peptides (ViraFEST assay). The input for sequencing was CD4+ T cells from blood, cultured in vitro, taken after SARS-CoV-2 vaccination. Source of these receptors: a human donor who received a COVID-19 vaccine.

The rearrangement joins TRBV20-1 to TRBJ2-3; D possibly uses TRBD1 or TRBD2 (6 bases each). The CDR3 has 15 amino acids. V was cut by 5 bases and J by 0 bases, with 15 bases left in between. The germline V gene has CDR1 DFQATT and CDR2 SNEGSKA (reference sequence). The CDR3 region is CSAEAFGGSTDTQYF. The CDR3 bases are TGCAGTGCTGAAGCTTTCGGGGGCAGCACAGATACGCAGTATTTT.

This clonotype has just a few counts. CDR3 sequence reads: CATSDGTANSNQPQHF. The CDR3 region has the DNA TGTGCCACCAGTGACGGGACAGCAAATAGCAATCAGCCCCAGCATTTT. This chain connects TRBV24-1 to TRBJ1-5, with 7 bases aligning to TRBD1. V gave up 4 bases and J gave up 0 bases; unmatched junction bases: 5. The CDR3 sequence is 16 residues long. Germline values: CDR1 KGHDR, CDR2 SFDVKD.

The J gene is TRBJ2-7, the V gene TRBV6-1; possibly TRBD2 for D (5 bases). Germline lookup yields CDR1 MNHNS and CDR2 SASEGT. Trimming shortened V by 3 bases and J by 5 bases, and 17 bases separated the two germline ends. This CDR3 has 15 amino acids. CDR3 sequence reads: CASSEIGLANHEQYF. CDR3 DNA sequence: TGTGCCAGCAGTGAGATAGGTCTAGCAAACCACGAGCAGTACTTC.

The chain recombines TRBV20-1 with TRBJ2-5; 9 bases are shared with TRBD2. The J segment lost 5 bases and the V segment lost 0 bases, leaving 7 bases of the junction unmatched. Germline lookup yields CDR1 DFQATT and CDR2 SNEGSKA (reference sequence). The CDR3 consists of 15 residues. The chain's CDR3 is CSARDGAGGRETQYF. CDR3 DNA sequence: TGCAGTGCTAGAGATGGGGCGGGGGGGCGGGAGACCCAGTACTTC.

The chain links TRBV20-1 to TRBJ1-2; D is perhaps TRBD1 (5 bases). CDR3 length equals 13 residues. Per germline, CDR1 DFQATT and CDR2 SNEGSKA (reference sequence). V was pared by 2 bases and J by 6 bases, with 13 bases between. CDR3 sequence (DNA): TGCAGTGCTAGACCCAGGGCCAATAATGGCTACACCTTC. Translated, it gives CSARPRANNGYTF.

The CDR3 sequence is CASSERFGSEGYAEAFF. CDR3 nucleotides: TGTGCCAGCAGTGAAAGGTTCGGCAGCGAAGGGTACGCTGAAGCTTTCTTT. This sequence joins TRBV6-1 and TRBJ1-1; no firm D call. The CDR3 spans 17 residues. Germline CDR1 reads MNHNS; CDR2 reads SASEGT. V gave up 2 bases and J gave up 6 bases, with 22 bases separating them.

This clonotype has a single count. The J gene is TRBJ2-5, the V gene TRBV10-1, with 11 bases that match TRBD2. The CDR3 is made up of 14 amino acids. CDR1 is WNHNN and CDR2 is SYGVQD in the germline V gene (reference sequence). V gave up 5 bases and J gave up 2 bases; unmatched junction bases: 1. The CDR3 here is CASSTSGGQETQYF. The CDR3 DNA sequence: TGCGCCAGCAGTACTAGCGGGGGACAAGAGACCCAGTACTTC.

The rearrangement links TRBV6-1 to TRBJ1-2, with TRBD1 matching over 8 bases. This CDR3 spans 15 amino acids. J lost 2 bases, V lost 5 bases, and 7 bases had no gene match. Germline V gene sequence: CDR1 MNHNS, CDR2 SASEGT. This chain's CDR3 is CASSPGTGVNYGYTF. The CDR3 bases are TGTGCCAGCAGTCCCGGGACAGGCGTGAACTATGGCTACACCTTC.

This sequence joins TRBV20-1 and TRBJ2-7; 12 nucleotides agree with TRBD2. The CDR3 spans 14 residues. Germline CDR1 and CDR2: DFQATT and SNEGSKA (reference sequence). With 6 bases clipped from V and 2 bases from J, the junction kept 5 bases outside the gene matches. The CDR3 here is CSALTSGGAYEQYF. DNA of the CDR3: TGCAGTGCGTTGACTAGCGGGGGTGCCTACGAGCAGTACTTC.

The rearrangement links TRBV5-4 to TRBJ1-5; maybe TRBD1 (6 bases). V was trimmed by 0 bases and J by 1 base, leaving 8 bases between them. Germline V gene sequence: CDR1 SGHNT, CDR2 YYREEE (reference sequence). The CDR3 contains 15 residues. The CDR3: CASSLDTGSNQPQHF. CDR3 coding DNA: TGTGCCAGCAGCTTGGATACAGGGAGCAATCAGCCCCAGCATTTT. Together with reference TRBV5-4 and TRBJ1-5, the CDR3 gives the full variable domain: ETGVTQSPTHLIKTRGQQVTLRCSSQSGHNTVSWYQQALGQGPQFIFQYYREEENGRGNFPPRFSGLQFPNYSSELNVNALELDDSALYLCASSLDTGSNQPQHFGDGTRLSIL.

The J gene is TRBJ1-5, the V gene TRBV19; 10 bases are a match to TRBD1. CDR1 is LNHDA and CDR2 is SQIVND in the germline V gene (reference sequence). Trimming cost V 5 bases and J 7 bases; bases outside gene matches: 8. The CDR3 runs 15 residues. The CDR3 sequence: CASSRRDRGYQPQHF. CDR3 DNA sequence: TGTGCCAGTAGTCGCCGGGACAGGGGTTACCAGCCCCAGCATTTT.